This T cell receptor (beta chain) was captured in a study of T cells after yellow fever vaccination. Findings and caveats of the study: Contaminating bulk clonotypes could be abundant in FACS-sorted repertoires. Most primary-vaccination clones recurred post-booster (roughly 96% CD4, roughly 90% CD8).

CDR3 length: 14 amino acids. Deletions cut 4 bases from V and 4 bases from J, with 13 bases between. Looked up from germline, CDR1 is SGHRS and CDR2 is YFSETQ. A 5'RACE template-switching step, the method used to make TCR cDNA, added a universal primer site and UMIs. TCRdb fed the 5' RACE reads into MiXCR, producing one record per CDR3 protein. Of about 350,000 distinct CDR3 sequences listed, approximately 4% are singletons. The table lists this clonotype with many counts. Antigen: not known. The V and J genes are TRBV5-1 and TRBJ2-3, with a weak D call TRBD1 (5 bases). Sequencing was performed on PBMCs, taken 5 days after the yellow fever booster vaccination. The sequence derives from a man aged 18 to 29 who received the YFV17D yellow fever vaccine. CDR3 bases: TGCGCCAGCAGCCAGGGTAGAATGGCAGATACGCAGTATTTT. Its translation: CASSQGRMADTQYF.